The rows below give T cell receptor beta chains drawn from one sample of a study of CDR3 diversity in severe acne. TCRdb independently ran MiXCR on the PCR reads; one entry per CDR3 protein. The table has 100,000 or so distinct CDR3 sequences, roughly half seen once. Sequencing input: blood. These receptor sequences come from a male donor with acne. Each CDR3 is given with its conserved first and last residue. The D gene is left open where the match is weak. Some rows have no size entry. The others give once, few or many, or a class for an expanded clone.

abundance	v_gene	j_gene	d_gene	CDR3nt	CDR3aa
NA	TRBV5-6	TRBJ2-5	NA	TGTGCCAGCATGGGGGAGACCCAGTACTTC	CASMGETQYF
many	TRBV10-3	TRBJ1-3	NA	TGTGCCATCAGTGAGCAGGGTTTTGACTCTGGAAACACCATATATTTT	CAISEQGFDSGNTIYF
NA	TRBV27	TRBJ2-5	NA	TGTGCCAGCAGTCCCCCGGGACATTTAAGGGAGACCCAGTACTTC	CASSPPGHLRETQYF
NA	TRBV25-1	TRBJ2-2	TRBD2	TGTGCCAGCAGTACCCTCGGACTAGCGCCCACCGGGGAGCTGTTTTTT	CASSTLGLAPTGELFF
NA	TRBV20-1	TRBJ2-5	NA	TGCAGTGCTTACGCCGCCGACAAGCTTATACAAGAGACCCAGTACTTC	CSAYAADKLIQETQYF
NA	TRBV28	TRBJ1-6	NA	TGTGCCAGCAGTTTACGCGGTGTGCCCCTCCACTTT	CASSLRGVPLHF
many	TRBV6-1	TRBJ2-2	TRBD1	TGTGCCAGCAGTGAGAGGGCAGGGGGCTGGACCGGGGAGCTGTTTTTT	CASSERAGGWTGELFF
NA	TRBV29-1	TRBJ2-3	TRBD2	TGCAGCGTTGAGGGACTAGCGGGAGGGCCTACGAATGCAGATACGCAGTATTTT	CSVEGLAGGPTNADTQYF
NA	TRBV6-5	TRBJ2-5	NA	TGTGCCGGGGGGACAGATCAAGAGACCCAGTACTTC	CAGGTDQETQYF
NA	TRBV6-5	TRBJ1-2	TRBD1	TGTGCCAGCAGTGATGTGACAGGGAGCGGCTACACCTTC	CASSDVTGSGYTF
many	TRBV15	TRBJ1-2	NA	TGTGCCACCAGCAGATCAATAAAGGGGGGGAGCTATGGCTACACCTTC	CATSRSIKGGSYGYTF
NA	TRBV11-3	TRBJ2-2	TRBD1	TGTGCCAGCAGCTCCGGACAGGGGGCTATCTCGGAGCTGTTTTTT	CASSSGQGAISELFF
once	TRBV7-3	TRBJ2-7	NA	TGCGCCAGCAGCTTAATGGGTGGGTACGAGCAGTACTTC	CASSLMGGYEQYF
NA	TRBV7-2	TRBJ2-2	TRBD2	TGTGCCAGCAGCTTTAGCGGGAGGGGCACCGGGGAGCTGTTTTTT	CASSFSGRGTGELFF
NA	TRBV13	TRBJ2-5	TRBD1	TGTGCCAGCAGCCCAAGGGGACAGGGGGAAGAGACCCAGTACTTC	CASSPRGQGEETQYF
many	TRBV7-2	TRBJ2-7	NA	TGTGCCAGCAGCTTACGGCTAGCGTTTTACGAGCAGTACTTC	CASSLRLAFYEQYF
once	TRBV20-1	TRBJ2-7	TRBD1	TGCAGTGCTAGAGAGACAGGGGGAGGCTACGAGCAGTACTTC	CSARETGGGYEQYF
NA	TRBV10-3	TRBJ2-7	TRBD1	TGTGCCAGCAGGACAGGGCAAAGAGCCGACGAGCAGTACTTC	CASRTGQRADEQYF
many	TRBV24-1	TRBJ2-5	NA	TGTGCCACCAGTGATTTAAAGGACATTCAAGAGACCCAGTACTTC	CATSDLKDIQETQYF
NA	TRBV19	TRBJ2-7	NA	TGTGCCAGTAGTATACTTGCAGGGAACGACGAGCAGTACTTC	CASSILAGNDEQYF
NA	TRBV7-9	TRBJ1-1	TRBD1	TGTGCCAGCAGCTCTCCAGGGGGGCCCACTGAAGCTTTCTTT	CASSSPGGPTEAFF
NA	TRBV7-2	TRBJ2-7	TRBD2	TGTGCCAGCAGCTCCGGACTAGCGGCGGGCTACGAGCAGTACTTC	CASSSGLAAGYEQYF
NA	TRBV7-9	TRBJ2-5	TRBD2	TGTGCCAGCAGCGTAGTCCCCCTAGCGGAACAAGAGACCCAGTACTTC	CASSVVPLAEQETQYF
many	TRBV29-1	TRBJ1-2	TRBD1	TGCAGCGTTCCGGGACAGATGGGCCATGGCTACACCTTC	CSVPGQMGHGYTF
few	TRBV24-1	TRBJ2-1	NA	TGTGCCACCAGTGATTTCAACAATGAGCAGTTCTTC	CATSDFNNEQFF
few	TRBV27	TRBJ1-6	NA	TGTGCCAGCAGTTTAATCGGGACCAAGGTGTTTTCACCCCTCCACTTT	CASSLIGTKVFSPLHF
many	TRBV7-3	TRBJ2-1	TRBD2	TGTGCCAGCAGCCCCGGGGGGTCCTACAATGAGCAGTTCTTC	CASSPGGSYNEQFF
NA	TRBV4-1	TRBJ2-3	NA	TGCGCCAGCAGCCCTCGGACCTGGAGAGGGACTAGCACAGATACGCAGTATTTT	CASSPRTWRGTSTDTQYF
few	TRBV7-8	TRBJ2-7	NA	TGTGCCAGCAGCTTAGGGACGGGCGAGCAGTACTTC	CASSLGTGEQYF
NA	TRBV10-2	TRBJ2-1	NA	TGCGCCAGCAGTGAGTCCGTGGGGGCTTACAATGAGCAGTTCTTC	CASSESVGAYNEQFF
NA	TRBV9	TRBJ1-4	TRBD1	TGTGCCAGCAGCCCCAATAATCCGGGACAGCTGTTTTTT	CASSPNNPGQLFF
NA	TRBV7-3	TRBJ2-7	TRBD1	TGTGCCAGCAGTCCCGGGACAGGGGCCCACGAGCAGTACTTC	CASSPGTGAHEQYF
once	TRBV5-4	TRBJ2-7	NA	TGTGTGCGCTGGATCGGCGGGTCCGGGGGGCAGTACTTC	CVRWIGGSGGQYF
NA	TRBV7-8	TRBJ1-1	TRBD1	TGTGCCACCAGCTTTCCACCCGGACAGGGGGCTTCTGAAGCTTTCTTT	CATSFPPGQGASEAFF
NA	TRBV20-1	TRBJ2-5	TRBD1	TGCAGTGCTAGAGCCACCGGGACAGGGCAAGAGACCCAGTACTTC	CSARATGTGQETQYF
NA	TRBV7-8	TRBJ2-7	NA	TGTGCCAGCAGTCAAGGGACTTTTGGCGAGCAGTACTTC	CASSQGTFGEQYF